This T cell receptor beta chain was identified in a study of regulatory T cells in long-lasting Graves disease. The sample's time point: persistent/refractory GD, antithyroid drugs over 5 years with positive TRAb. PBMC RNA served as the TCR library source. Study results and caveats: The study found TRBV28, TRBJ1-2 and TRBJ2-5 favored in persistent disease. A greater number of public clonotypes (roughly 2,800) was shared by persistent patients than by new patients (about 960).

This CDR3 is 13 amino acids long. The germline gives CDR1 MDHEN, CDR2 SYDVKM. V was pared by 6 bases and J by 5 bases, with 3 bases of the junction left unmatched. iRepertoire HTBI primers and Arm-PCR of CDR3 regions built TCR beta libraries. Original methodology: Samples revealed 62 TRBV and around 13 TRBJ segments. TCRdb re-called the multiplex PCR reads with MiXCR, one entry per CDR3 protein. TCRdb's processing, not the study's, gives the V and J calls here. The profile shows about 460,000 distinct CDR3 sequences, roughly 23% of them singletons. This clonotype was found many times. Its antigen is not known.

This chain links TRBV28 with TRBJ1-1, with 10 positions matching TRBD1. This TCR came from a female donor with Graves disease. Sequenced here: peripheral blood mononuclear cells (PBMCs), sampled when the disease was refractory, from a patient treated with antithyroid drugs. The CDR3: CASRDRGETEAFF. The CDR3 DNA follows: TGTGCCAGCAGGGACAGGGGGGAAACTGAAGCTTTCTTT.